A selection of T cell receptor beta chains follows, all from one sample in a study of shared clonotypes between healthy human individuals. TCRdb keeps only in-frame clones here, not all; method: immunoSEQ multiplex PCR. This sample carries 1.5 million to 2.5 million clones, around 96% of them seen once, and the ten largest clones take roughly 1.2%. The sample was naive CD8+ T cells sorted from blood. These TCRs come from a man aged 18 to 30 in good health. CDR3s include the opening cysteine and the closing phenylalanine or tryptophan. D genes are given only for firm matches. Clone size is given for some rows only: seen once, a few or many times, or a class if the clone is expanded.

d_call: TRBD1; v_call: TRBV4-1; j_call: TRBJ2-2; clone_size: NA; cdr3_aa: CASSQWTGDTGELFF; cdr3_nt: TGCGCCAGCAGCCAATGGACAGGGGACACCGGGGAGCTGTTTTTT
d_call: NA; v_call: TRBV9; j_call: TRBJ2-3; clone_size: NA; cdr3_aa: CASSEGYSSTDTQYF; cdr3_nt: TGTGCCAGCAGCGAGGGGTATAGTAGCACAGATACGCAGTATTTT
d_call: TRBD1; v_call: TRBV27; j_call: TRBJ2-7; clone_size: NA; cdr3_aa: CASGLTGGRYEQYF; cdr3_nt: TGTGCCAGCGGTCTAACAGGGGGCAGGTACGAGCAGTACTTC
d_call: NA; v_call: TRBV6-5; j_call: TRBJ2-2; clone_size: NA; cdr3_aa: CASSYSTVNTGELFF; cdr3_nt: TGTGCCAGCAGTTACTCGACCGTGAACACCGGGGAGCTGTTTTTT
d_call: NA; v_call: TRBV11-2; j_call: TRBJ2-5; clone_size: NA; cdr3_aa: CASSFYGETQYF; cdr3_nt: TGTGCCAGCAGCTTTTACGGGGAGACCCAGTACTTC
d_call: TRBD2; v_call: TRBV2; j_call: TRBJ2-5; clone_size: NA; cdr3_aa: CASREGLAGGNQETQYF; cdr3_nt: TGTGCCAGCAGGGAGGGACTAGCGGGGGGTAACCAAGAGACCCAGTACTTC
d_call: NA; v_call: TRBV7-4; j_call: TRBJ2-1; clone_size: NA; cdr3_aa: CASSLVGGTSYNEQFF; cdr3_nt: TGTGCCAGCAGCTTAGTCGGGGGTACCTCCTACAATGAGCAGTTCTTC
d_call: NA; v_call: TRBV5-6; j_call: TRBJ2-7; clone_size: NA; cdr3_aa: CASSLVRGRLYEQYF; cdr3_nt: TGTGCCAGCAGCTTGGTCCGGGGACGGCTATACGAGCAGTACTTC
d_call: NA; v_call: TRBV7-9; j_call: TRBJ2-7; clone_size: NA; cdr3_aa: CASSGSSYEQYF; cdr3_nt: TGTGCCAGCAGCGGGAGCTCCTACGAGCAGTACTTC
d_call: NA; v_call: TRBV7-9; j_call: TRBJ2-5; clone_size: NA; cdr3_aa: CASSSTDLGQETQYF; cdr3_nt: TGTGCCAGCAGCTCGACAGACCTCGGGCAAGAGACCCAGTACTTC
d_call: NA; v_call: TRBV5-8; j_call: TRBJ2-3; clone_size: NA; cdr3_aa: CASSLGGNTQYF; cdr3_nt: TGTGCCAGCAGCTTGGGAGGGAATACGCAGTATTTT
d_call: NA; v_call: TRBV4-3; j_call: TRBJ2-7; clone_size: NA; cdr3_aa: CASSAGQRAYEQYF; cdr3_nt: TGCGCCAGCAGCGCGGGACAAAGAGCCTACGAGCAGTACTTC
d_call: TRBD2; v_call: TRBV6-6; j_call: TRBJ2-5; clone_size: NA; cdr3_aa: CAISGVLAEKETQYF; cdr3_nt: TGTGCCATATCGGGGGTACTAGCGGAAAAAGAGACCCAGTACTTC
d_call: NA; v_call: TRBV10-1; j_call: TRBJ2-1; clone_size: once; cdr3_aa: CATPVLHLENNEQFF; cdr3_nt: TGCGCCACCCCAGTTCTGCATTTAGAAAACAATGAGCAGTTCTTC
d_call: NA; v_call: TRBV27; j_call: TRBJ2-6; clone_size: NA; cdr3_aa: CASSSPQRPGANVLTF; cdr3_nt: TGTGCCAGCAGTTCCCCCCAGCGGCCTGGGGCCAACGTCCTGACTTTC
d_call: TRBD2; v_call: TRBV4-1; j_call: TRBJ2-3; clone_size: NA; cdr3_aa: CASSPAGGNGDTQYF; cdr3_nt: TGCGCCAGCAGCCCAGCGGGAGGGAATGGGGATACGCAGTATTTT
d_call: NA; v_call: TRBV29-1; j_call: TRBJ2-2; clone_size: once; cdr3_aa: CSMRGGTGELFF; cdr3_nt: TGCAGCATGAGAGGGGGAACCGGGGAGCTGTTTTTT
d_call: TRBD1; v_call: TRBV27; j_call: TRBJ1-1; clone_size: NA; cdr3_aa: CATRQGGTEAFF; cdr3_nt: TGTGCCACCAGACAGGGTGGCACTGAAGCTTTCTTT
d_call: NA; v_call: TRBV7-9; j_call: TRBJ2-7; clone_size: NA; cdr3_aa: CASSYVPYEQYF; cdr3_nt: TGTGCCAGCAGCTACGTCCCCTACGAGCAGTACTTC
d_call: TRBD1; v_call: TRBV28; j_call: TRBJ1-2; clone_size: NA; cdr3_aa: CASSLTSWTGGDGYTF; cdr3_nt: TGTGCCAGCAGTTTAACTTCTTGGACAGGGGGGGATGGCTACACCTTC